This TCR beta chain derives from a study of blood T cell repertoires in COVID-19. The wider study: Acute and convalescent COVID-19 samples came from the United States, Italy and Spain. In each case, the material was cDNA or gDNA derived from T cells, B-cell-depleted T cells, or PBMCs.

The authors' processing: Scientists estimated how many nucleated cells there were by amplifying reference gene primers. Sequencing used immunoSEQ multiplex PCR; TCRdb keeps in-frame clones, though not all of them. That table gives V, J and clone size, and the DNA gave D and trimming. This sample has roughly 100,000 clones; 60% to 80% occur once, and the top ten carry 9.8%. The CDR3 consists of 13 residues. Trimming stripped 3 bases from V and 6 bases from J, with 8 bases between. Germline V gives CDR1 KGHSH, CDR2 LQKENI. This chain joins TRBV18 and TRBJ2-2; possibly TRBD1 for D (6 bases). The source of this sequence is a man aged 60-69 years with active or convalescent COVID-19. The sequenced sample was peripheral blood. CDR3 sequence (DNA): TGTGCCAGCTCACCTAAGGGGGCCGGGGAGCTGTTTTTT. This encodes CASSPKGAGELFF.